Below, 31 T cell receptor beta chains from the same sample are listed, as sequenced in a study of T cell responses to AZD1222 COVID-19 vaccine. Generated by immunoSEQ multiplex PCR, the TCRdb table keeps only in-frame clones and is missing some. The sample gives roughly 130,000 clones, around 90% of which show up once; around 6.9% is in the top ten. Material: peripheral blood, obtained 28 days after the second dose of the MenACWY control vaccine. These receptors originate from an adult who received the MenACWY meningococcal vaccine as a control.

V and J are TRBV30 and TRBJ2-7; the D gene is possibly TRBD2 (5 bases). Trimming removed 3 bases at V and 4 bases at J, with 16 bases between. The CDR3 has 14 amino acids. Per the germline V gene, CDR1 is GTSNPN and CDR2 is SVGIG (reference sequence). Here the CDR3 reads CAWRSDPGGYEQYF. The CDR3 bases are TGTGCCTGGAGATCCGACCCAGGAGGATACGAGCAGTACTTC.

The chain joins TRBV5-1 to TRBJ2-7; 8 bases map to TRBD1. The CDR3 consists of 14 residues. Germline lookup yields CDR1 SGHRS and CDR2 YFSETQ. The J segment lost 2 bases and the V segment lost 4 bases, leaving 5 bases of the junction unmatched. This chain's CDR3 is CASSPGQATYEQYF. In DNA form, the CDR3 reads TGCGCCAGCAGCCCGGGACAGGCCACCTACGAGCAGTACTTC.

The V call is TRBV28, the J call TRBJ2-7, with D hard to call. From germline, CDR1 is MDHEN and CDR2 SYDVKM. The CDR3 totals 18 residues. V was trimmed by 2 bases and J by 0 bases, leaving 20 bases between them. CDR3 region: CASSLPPDGGRSSYEQYF. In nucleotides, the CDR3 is TGTGCCAGCAGTTTACCCCCGGACGGCGGAAGGAGCTCCTACGAGCAGTACTTC.

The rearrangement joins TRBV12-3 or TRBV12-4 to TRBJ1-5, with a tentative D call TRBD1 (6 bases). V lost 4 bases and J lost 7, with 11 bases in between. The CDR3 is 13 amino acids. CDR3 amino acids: CASSSRGEQPQHF. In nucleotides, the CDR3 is TGTGCCAGCAGTTCGAGGGGGGAGCAGCCCCAGCATTTT.

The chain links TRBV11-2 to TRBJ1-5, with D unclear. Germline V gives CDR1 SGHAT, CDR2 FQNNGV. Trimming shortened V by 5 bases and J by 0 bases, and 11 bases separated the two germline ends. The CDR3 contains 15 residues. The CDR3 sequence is CASSPSPDSNQPQHF. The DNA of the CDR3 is TGTGCCAGCAGCCCCAGCCCAGATAGCAATCAGCCCCAGCATTTT.

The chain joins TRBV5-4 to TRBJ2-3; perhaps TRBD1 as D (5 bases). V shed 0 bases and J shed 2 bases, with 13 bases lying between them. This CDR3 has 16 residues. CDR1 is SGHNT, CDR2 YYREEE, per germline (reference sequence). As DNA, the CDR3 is TGTGCCAGCAGCTTGGAGGGGCCCAGGCACACAGATACGCAGTATTTT. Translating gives CASSLEGPRHTDTQYF.

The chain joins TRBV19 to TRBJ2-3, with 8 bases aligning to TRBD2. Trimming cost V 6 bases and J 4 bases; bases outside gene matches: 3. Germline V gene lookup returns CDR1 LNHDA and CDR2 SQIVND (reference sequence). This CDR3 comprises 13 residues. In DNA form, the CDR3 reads TGTGCCAGTAGCGCGGGACTAGCAGATACGCAGTATTTT. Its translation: CASSAGLADTQYF.

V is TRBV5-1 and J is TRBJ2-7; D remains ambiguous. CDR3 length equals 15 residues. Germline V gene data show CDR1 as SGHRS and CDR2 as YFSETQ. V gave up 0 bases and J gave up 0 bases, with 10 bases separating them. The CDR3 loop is CASSLESASSYEQYF. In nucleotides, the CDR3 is TGCGCCAGCAGCTTGGAGTCGGCAAGCTCCTACGAGCAGTACTTC.

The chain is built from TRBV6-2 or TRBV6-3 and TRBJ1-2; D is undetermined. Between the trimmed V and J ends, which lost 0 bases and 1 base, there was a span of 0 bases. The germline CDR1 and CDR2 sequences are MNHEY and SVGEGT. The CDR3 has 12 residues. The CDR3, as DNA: TGTGCCAGCAGTTACTCTAACTATGGCTACACCTTC. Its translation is CASSYSNYGYTF.

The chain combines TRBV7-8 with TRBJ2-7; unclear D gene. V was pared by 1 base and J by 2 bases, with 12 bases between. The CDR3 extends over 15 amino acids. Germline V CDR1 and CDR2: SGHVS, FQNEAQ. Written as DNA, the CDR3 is TGTGCCAGCAGCTTAGGGTTCACTCAAACCTACGAGCAGTACTTC. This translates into CASSLGFTQTYEQYF.

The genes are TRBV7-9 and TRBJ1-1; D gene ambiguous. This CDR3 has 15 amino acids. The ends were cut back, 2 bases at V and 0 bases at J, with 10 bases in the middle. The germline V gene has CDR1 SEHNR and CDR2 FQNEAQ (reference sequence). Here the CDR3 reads CASSLSGTLNTEAFF. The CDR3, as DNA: TGTGCCAGCAGCTTAAGTGGCACCCTGAACACTGAAGCTTTCTTT.

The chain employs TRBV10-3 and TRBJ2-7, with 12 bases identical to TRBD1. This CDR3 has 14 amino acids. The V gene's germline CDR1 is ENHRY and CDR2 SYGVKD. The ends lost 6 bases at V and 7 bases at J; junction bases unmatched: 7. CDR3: CAIRPGQGAGEQYF. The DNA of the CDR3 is TGTGCCATCAGACCGGGACAGGGGGCGGGAGAGCAGTACTTC.

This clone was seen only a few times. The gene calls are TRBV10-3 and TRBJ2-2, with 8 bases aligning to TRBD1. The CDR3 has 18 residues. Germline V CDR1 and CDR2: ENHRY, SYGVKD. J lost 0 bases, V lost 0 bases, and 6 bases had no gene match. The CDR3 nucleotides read TGTGCCATCAGTGAGTCGATACCGACAGGGGCGAACACCGGGGAGCTGTTTTTT. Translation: CAISESIPTGANTGELFF.

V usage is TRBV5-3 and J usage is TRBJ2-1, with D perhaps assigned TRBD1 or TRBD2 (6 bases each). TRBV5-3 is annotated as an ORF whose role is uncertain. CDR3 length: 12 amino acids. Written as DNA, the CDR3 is TGTGCAGAGGGGGGTAAATACAATGAGCAGTTCTTC. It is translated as CAEGGKYNEQFF.

The CDR3 nucleotides are TGTGCCAGCAGTCCAGTCTCCTACAATGAGCAGTTCTTC. Protein product: CASSPVSYNEQFF. V is TRBV7-8 and J is TRBJ2-1, with D hard to call. Germline CDR1 and CDR2: SGHVS and FQNEAQ. The CDR3 loop spans 13 amino acids. V lost 6 bases and J 0 bases, leaving 6 bases between the germline ends.

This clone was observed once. CDR3 nucleotides: TGTGCCAGCAGCTTGTCGGGACAGTCTACAGATACGCAGTATTTT. This codes for CASSLSGQSTDTQYF. The chain employs TRBV5-4 and TRBJ2-3, with 7 bases fitting TRBD1. This CDR3 contains 15 residues. After removal of 1 base from V and 3 bases from J, the junction contained 5 bases not matched to a gene. Germline-derived CDR1 and CDR2 are SGHNT and YYREEE (reference sequence).

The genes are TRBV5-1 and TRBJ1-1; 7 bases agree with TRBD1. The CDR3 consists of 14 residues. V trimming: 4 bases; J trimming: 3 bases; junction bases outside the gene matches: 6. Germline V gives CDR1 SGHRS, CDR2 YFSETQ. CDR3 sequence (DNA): TGCGCCAGCAGCCCGACAGGGAGGGACACTGAAGCTTTCTTT. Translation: CASSPTGRDTEAFF.

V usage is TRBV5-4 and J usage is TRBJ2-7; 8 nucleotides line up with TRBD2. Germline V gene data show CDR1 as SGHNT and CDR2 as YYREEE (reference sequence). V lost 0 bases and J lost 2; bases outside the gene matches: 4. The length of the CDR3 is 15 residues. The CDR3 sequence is CASSLAGGEAYEQYF. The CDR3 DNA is TGTGCCAGCAGCTTGGCGGGAGGGGAGGCCTACGAGCAGTACTTC.

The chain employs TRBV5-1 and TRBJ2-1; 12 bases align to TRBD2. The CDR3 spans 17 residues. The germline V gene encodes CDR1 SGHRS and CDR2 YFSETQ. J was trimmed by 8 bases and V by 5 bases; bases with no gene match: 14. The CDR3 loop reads CASRGLTSGRGMDEQFF. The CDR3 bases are TGCGCCAGCAGGGGTCTGACTAGCGGGAGAGGGATGGATGAGCAGTTCTTC.

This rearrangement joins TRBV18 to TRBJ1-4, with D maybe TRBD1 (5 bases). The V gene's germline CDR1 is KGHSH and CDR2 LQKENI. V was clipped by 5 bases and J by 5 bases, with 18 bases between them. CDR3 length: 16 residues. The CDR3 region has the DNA TGTGCCAGCTCATCCACTCCGGGACCGAGAAATGAAAAACTGTTTTTT. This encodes CASSSTPGPRNEKLFF.

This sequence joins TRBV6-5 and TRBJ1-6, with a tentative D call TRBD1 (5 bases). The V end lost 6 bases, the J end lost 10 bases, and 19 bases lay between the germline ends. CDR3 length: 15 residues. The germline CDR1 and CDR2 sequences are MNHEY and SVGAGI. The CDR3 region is CASRGPGPQTSPLHF. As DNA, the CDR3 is TGTGCCAGCAGAGGCCCGGGACCTCAGACCTCACCCCTCCACTTT.

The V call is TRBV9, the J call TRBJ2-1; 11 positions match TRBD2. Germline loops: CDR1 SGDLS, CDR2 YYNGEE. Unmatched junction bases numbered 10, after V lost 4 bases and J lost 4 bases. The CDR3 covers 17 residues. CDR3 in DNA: TGTGCCAGCAGCCAGTGGGGGGGACTAGCGGCTTACAATGAGCAGTTCTTC. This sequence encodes CASSQWGGLAAYNEQFF.

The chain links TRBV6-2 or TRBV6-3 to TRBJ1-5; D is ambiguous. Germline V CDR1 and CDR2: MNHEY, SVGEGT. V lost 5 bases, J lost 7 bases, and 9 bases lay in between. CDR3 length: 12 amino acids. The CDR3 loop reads CASSPLGQPQHF. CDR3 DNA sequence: TGTGCCAGCAGTCCCTTAGGACAGCCCCAGCATTTT.

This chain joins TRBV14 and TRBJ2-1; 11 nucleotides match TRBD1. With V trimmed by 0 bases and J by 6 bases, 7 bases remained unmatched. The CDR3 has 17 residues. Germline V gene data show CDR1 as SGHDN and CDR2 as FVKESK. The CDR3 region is CASSQEGPGQGVNEQFF. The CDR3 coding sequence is TGTGCCAGCAGCCAAGAAGGACCGGGACAGGGGGTCAATGAGCAGTTCTTC.

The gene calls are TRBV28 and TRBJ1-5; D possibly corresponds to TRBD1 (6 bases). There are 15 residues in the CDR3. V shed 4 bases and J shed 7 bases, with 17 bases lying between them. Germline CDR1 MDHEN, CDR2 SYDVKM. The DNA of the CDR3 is TGTGCCAGCAGTTCGGACCAGGGGTTAGGGCAGCCCCAGCATTTT. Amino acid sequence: CASSSDQGLGQPQHF.

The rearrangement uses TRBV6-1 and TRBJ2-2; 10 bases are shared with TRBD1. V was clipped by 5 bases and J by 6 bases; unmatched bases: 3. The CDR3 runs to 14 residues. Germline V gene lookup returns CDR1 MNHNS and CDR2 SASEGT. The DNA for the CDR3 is TGTGCCAGCAGTTCCGGGACAGGGGCCGGGGAGCTGTTTTTT. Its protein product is CASSSGTGAGELFF.

This chain's CDR3 is CASSLARGGEQYF. Written as DNA, the CDR3 is TGTGCCAGCAGTTTAGCGCGGGGGGGCGAGCAGTACTTC. The chain joins TRBV28 to TRBJ2-7; 9 nucleotides match TRBD2. Looked up from germline, CDR1 is MDHEN and CDR2 is SYDVKM. This CDR3 is 13 amino acids long. Trimming cost V 2 bases and J 6 bases; bases outside gene matches: 2.

The DNA of the CDR3 is TGTGCCAGCAGCCAAGGCGACAGGCGGCTCTCTGGAAACACCATATATTTT. Residues: CASSQGDRRLSGNTIYF. This chain joins TRBV3-1 (or the pseudogene TRBV3-2) and TRBJ1-3, with D perhaps matching TRBD1 (6 bases). Trimming took 1 base from V and 0 from J, leaving 13 bases between them. Per germline, CDR1 LGHDT and CDR2 YNNKEL (reference sequence). The CDR3 is 17 residues long.

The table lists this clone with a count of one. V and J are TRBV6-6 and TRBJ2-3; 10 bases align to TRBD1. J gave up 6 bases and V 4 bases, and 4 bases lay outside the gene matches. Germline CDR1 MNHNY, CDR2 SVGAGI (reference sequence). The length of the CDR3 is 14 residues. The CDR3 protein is CASSSGQGGDTQYF. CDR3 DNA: TGTGCCAGCAGTTCCGGACAGGGGGGGGATACGCAGTATTTT.

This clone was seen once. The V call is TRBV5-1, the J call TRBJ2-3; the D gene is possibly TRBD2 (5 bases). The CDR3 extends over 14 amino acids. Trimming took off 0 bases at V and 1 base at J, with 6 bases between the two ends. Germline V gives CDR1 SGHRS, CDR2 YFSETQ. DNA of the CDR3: TGCGCCAGCAGCTTGGCGCGGGGCACAGATACGCAGTATTTT. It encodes CASSLARGTDTQYF.

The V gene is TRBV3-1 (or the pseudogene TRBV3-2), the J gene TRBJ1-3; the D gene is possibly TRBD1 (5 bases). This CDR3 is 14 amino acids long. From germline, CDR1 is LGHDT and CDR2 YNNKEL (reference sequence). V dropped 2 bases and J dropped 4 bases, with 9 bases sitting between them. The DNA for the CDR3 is TGTGCCAGCAGCCAAATGCAGGGCGGAAACACCATATATTTT. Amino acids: CASSQMQGGNTIYF.